This note documents a single TCR beta chain sequence. The CDR3 has 14 amino acids. Germline assignment: CDR1 SGHNT and CDR2 YYREEE (reference sequence). V dropped 0 bases and J dropped 4 bases, with 7 bases sitting between them. The source of the sample is a study of beta chain features in type 1 diabetes. All of the isolated RNA was reverse transcribed, so expressed TCRB transcripts were sequenced. Using immunoSEQ multiplex PCR, the repertoire was profiled, and TCRdb retains in-frame clones only, with some absent. This table has over 300,000 clones, 7% to 9% appearing once. Sequenced material: central memory CD4+ T cells from blood. This clonotype originated in a woman between 18 and 29 years old in good health. The rearrangement uses TRBV5-4 and TRBJ2-2; D is unclear. CDR3 DNA: TGTGCCAGCAGCTTGGCCCATGTCACCGGGGAGCTGTTTTTT. Translated: CASSLAHVTGELFF.